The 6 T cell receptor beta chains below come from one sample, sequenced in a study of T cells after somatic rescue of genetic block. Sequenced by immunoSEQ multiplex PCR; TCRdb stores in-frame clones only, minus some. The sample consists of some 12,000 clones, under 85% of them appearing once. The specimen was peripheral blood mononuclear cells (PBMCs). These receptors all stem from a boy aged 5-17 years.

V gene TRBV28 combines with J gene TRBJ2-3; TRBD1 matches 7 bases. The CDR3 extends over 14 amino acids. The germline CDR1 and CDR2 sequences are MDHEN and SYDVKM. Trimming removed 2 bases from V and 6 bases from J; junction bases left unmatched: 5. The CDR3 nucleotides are TGTGCCAGCAGTTTAATCCCCAGGGGGGATACGCAGTATTTT. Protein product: CASSLIPRGDTQYF. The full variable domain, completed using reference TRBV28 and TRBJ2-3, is DVKVTQSSRYLVKRTGEKVFLECVQDMDHENMFWYRQDPGLGLRLIYFSYDVKMKEKGDIPEGYSVSREKKERFSLILESASTNQTSMYLCASSLIPRGDTQYFGPGTRLTVL.

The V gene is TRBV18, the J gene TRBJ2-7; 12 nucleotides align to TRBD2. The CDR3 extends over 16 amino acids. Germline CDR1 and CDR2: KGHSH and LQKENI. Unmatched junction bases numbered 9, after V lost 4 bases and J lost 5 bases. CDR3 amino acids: CASSLLAGGQSDEQYF. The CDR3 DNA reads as TGTGCCAGCTCACTCCTAGCGGGAGGGCAGTCGGACGAGCAGTACTTC.

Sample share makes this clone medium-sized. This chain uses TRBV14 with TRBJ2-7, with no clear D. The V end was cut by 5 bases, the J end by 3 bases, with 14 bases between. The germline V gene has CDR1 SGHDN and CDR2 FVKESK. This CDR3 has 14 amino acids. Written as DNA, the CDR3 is TGTGCCAGCAGCTCCGGGTCCCAAGACTACGAGCAGTACTTC. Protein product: CASSSGSQDYEQYF.

The CDR3 DNA follows: TGTGCCAGCAGTCCCCAGGGAATCTACGAGCAGTACTTC. Translation: CASSPQGIYEQYF. J is TRBJ2-7 and V is TRBV28, with D perhaps matching TRBD1 (5 bases). The ends were cut back, 5 bases at V and 3 bases at J, with 11 bases in the middle. Germline loops: CDR1 MDHEN, CDR2 SYDVKM. This CDR3 is 13 amino acids long.

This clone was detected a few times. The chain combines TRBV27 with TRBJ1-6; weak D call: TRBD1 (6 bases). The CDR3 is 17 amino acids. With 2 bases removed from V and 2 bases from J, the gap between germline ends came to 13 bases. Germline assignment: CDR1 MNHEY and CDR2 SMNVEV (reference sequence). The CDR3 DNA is TGTGCCAGCAGTTTACCCACCCGACAGGCCTATAATTCACCCCTCCACTTT. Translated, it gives CASSLPTRQAYNSPLHF.

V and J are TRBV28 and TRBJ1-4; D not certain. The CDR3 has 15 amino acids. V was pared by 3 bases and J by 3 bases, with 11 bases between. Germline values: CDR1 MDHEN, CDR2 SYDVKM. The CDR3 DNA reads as TGTGCCAGCAGTTTTCCCGGGGAATCTAATGAAAAACTGTTTTTT. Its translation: CASSFPGESNEKLFF.